This T cell receptor beta chain came from a study of blood T cell repertoires in COVID-19. Across the study: Samples taken during acute and convalescent COVID-19 were collected in the United States, Italy and Spain. From T cells, B-cell-depleted T cells, or PBMCs came the material, which was cDNA or gDNA.

Seattle cases were enrolled at active infection and followed longitudinally. Methods used by the authors: The assay estimated nucleated cells by amplifying reference gene primers. The method was immunoSEQ multiplex PCR; TCRdb's version includes in-frame clones alone and lacks a portion of them. V, J and clone size are taken as reported in that table, and D and trimming were inferred from the DNA itself. The sample has 140,000 to 150,000 clones; about nine tenths are singletons. The ends lost 3 bases at V and 5 bases at J; junction bases unmatched: 6. The CDR3 extends over 14 amino acids. Germline CDR1 MGHRA, CDR2 YSYEKL.

This clonotype was sampled from a human donor with COVID-19, enrolled during active disease. The donor label of this sample is uncertain. The sample was peripheral blood. The J gene is TRBJ2-5, the V gene TRBV4-1, with TRBD1 matching over 7 bases. CDR3 coding DNA: TGCGCCAGCAGCCATCCCGACAGGGACGAGACCCAGTACTTC. Protein sequence: CASSHPDRDETQYF.